The present T cell receptor (beta chain) was sequenced within a study of blood T cell repertoires in COVID-19. Turning to the study itself: Samples taken during acute and convalescent COVID-19 were collected in the United States, Italy and Spain. The cDNA or gDNA used as material had been derived from T cells, B-cell-depleted T cells, or PBMCs.

Original processing methods: The assay estimated nucleated cells by amplifying reference gene primers. The assay was immunoSEQ multiplex PCR, and TCRdb's table has in-frame clones only and misses some. V and J calls and clone size are given by that table; D and trimming were obtained from the DNA. Of more than 85,000 clones in the sample, 75% are singletons; the top ten hold 4% to 5.5%. A remark on this clone: This clone may be a read error of a much larger clone one base away.

Germline lookup yields CDR1 MNHNS and CDR2 SASEGT. This CDR3 is 15 amino acids long. The receptor was isolated from a woman between 50 and 59 years old with acute or convalescent COVID-19. The sequencing input was peripheral blood. This sequence joins TRBV6-1 and TRBJ2-7; 7 positions agree with TRBD2. The CDR3 bases are TGTACCAGCAGTGAAAGTAGGGGAGGGCTCTACGAGCAGTACTTC. This gives the protein CTSSESRGGLYEQYF.